This paragraph covers one T cell receptor (beta chain) sequence. Its specificity is not known. This record belongs to a study of T cells in Graves' hyperthyroidism and ophthalmopathy. General observations from the study: A model of 13 V-J pairs discriminated ophthalmopathy from stable hyperthyroidism. Ophthalmopathy onset followed model prediction by a median around 6.6 months.

The germline gives CDR1 SGHVS, CDR2 FQNEAQ. CDR3 length: 14 amino acids. Trimming took 4 bases from V and 6 from J; bases not matched to a gene: 3. Authors of the study amplified TCR beta CDR3 regions from RNA transcripts. First-round RT-PCR with HTBI primers amplified the TCR CDR3 region. TCRdb redid the calling of the multiplex PCR reads with MiXCR, one entry per CDR3 protein. The data contain about 640,000 distinct CDR3 sequences, around 21% of them singletons. It was uncontrolled infection, other autoimmune disease, pregnancy or lactation that excluded patients. Around 10 ml fresh peripheral blood yielded the PBMCs.

The sequence came from a man aged 25 to 40 with Graves' ophthalmopathy. Sequenced: blood. The chain joins TRBV7-8 to TRBJ1-6, with TRBD1 matching over 7 bases. The CDR3 reads CASSYQGVNSPLHF. In DNA form, the CDR3 reads TGTGCCAGCAGCTACCAGGGGGTTAATTCACCCCTCCACTTT.